This TCR beta chain stems from a study of blood T cell repertoires in COVID-19. Study-wide background: Some COVID-19 samples were acute and others convalescent; all came from the United States, Italy and Spain.

V was clipped by 4 bases and J by 17 bases; unmatched bases: 11. Germline CDR1 reads MNHEY; CDR2 reads SMNVEV (reference sequence). The CDR3 consists of 13 residues. Here immunoSEQ multiplex PCR was the method, and the copy in TCRdb shows in-frame clones only, minus some. Of some 320,000 clones detected, roughly 85% appear once; the ten largest clones hold under 2%. Shortly before study entry, within 2 weeks, exposed participants had met a COVID-19 case. Sequencing used PBMCs or T cells enriched from blood (not recorded which). The J gene is TRBJ1-6, the V gene TRBV27; 7 bases are a match to TRBD1. This TCR was sampled from a woman between 25 and 40 years old who had been exposed to COVID-19. CDR3 amino acids: CASSSYAGTDVHF. DNA for the CDR3: TGTGCCAGCAGTTCATACGCCGGGACAGATGTCCACTTT.